What follows are 5 T cell receptor beta chains derived from one specimen sequenced in a study of monozygotic twins with cystic fibrosis. Profiling relied on immunoSEQ multiplex PCR, and the TCRdb table lists in-frame clones only, not all of them. The sample yields about 26,000 clones, 90% seen once. Sequencing used blood. The receptors stem from a girl aged 2 to 10 with cystic fibrosis.

The J gene is TRBJ2-7, the V gene TRBV30; D perhaps matches TRBD2 (6 bases). V was pared by 4 bases and J by 0 bases, with 7 bases between. The CDR3 length is 12 residues. Germline values: CDR1 GTSNPN, CDR2 SVGIG (reference sequence). The DNA for the CDR3 is TGTGCCTGGATAGCGGACTCCTACGAGCAGTACTTC. Amino acids: CAWIADSYEQYF.

This sequence joins TRBV7-9 and TRBJ2-1; 8 nucleotides align to TRBD2. Per germline, CDR1 SEHNR and CDR2 FQNEAQ (reference sequence). V shed 3 bases and J 0 bases; nucleotides not matched to a gene: 10. This CDR3 comprises 18 residues. CDR3 DNA: TGTGCCAGCAGCTTGCGGCGGGGGGCTCTAAGCTCCTACAATGAGCAGTTCTTC. The encoded protein is CASSLRRGALSSYNEQFF.

The chain links TRBV10-3 to TRBJ2-7, with TRBD2 matching 10 bases. The CDR3 covers 16 residues. V lost 0 bases to trimming and J lost 3 bases; unmatched junction nucleotides: 5. Per the germline V gene, CDR1 is ENHRY and CDR2 is SYGVKD. DNA for the CDR3: TGTGCCATCAGTGAGTCAGCACTAGCGGGGAGCTACGAGCAGTACTTC. It codes for CAISESALAGSYEQYF.

The rearrangement links TRBV5-1 to TRBJ2-1, with 11 positions matching TRBD2. The CDR3 is made up of 15 amino acids. Germline V gene data show CDR1 as SGHRS and CDR2 as YFSETQ. Losses at the gene ends were 5 bases for V and 7 bases for J; bases not matched to a gene: 8. This chain's CDR3 is CASRLSGGAANEQFF. The CDR3 region has the DNA TGCGCCAGCAGACTTAGCGGGGGGGCCGCAAATGAGCAGTTCTTC.

The V call is TRBV7-7, the J call TRBJ2-7, with D perhaps TRBD2 (6 bases). This CDR3 comprises 13 residues. Trimming shortened V by 1 base and J by 6 bases, and 10 bases separated the two germline ends. The germline V gene has CDR1 SSHAT and CDR2 FNYEAQ (reference sequence). The CDR3 reads CASSLGEVGEQYF. The CDR3 DNA follows: TGTGCCAGCAGCTTAGGGGAGGTTGGCGAGCAGTACTTC.